This passage covers 25 T cell receptor beta chains from one sample sequenced in a study of blood T cell repertoires in COVID-19. Clones were read by immunoSEQ multiplex PCR, and TCRdb kept only the in-frame ones, dropping some. The data show around 200,000 clones, approximately 81% seen once. The specimen was peripheral blood. These receptors came from a woman aged 80 or over with acute or convalescent COVID-19.

This clone was picked up a small number of times. The chain carries TRBV25-1 and TRBJ2-1; weak D call: TRBD2 (5 bases). With 2 bases removed from V and 9 bases from J, the gap between germline ends came to 17 bases. Germline V gene lookup returns CDR1 MGHDK and CDR2 SYGVNS. CDR3 length: 15 amino acids. The CDR3 coding sequence is TGTGCCAGCAGTGAACCCCATCCGGGGATGGGTGAGCAGTTCTTC. The encoded protein is CASSEPHPGMGEQFF.

The gene calls are TRBV25-1 and TRBJ1-2, with 7 bases identical to TRBD1. Germline-derived CDR1 and CDR2 are MGHDK and SYGVNS. V was pared by 10 bases and J by 4 bases, with 3 bases of the junction left unmatched. CDR3 length equals 11 residues. Here the CDR3 reads CATGGFYGYTF. The DNA for the CDR3 is TGTGCCACAGGGGGTTTCTATGGCTACACCTTC.

This clone occurred a few times. V gene TRBV20-1 combines with J gene TRBJ1-5; D not resolved. V was trimmed by 3 bases and J by 9 bases, leaving 12 bases between them. The V gene's germline CDR1 is DFQATT and CDR2 SNEGSKA (reference sequence). The CDR3 contains 12 residues. CDR3 loop: CSASGQARPQHF. In DNA, the CDR3 is TGCAGTGCTAGTGGGCAGGCCCGGCCCCAGCATTTT.

The chain is built from TRBV6-6 and TRBJ2-7; D gene uncertain. The ends were cut back, 4 bases at V and 10 bases at J, with 11 bases in the middle. CDR3 length: 11 amino acids. Germline-derived CDR1 and CDR2 are MNHNY and SVGAGI (reference sequence). Written as DNA, the CDR3 is TGTGCCAGCAGTTGGAGCCCAGTACAGTACTTC. Its protein is CASSWSPVQYF.

This clone was seen just once. CDR3 sequence reads: CAIRDSSYNEQFF. The CDR3, as DNA: TGTGCCATCCGAGATAGCTCCTACAATGAGCAGTTCTTC. The chain joins TRBV12-3 or TRBV12-4 to TRBJ2-1; D unclear. V was cut by 10 bases and J by 0 bases, with 10 bases left in between. There are 13 residues in the CDR3.

The gene calls are TRBV7-2 and TRBJ1-1, with 7 bases that match TRBD1. The CDR3 spans 14 residues. The germline gives CDR1 SGHTA, CDR2 FQGNSA. After removal of 3 bases from V and 5 bases from J, the junction contained 6 bases not matched to a gene. The CDR3 region has the DNA TGTGCCAGCAGCTTGACGACAGGGAAGACTGAAGCTTTCTTT. Protein sequence: CASSLTTGKTEAFF.

This clone turned up a few times. V usage is TRBV3-1 (or the pseudogene TRBV3-2) and J usage is TRBJ1-1, with a possible D match to TRBD1 (6 bases). The CDR3 is made up of 15 amino acids. Trimming stripped 4 bases from V and 2 bases from J, with 14 bases between. The germline V gene encodes CDR1 LGHDT and CDR2 YNNKEL (reference sequence). The CDR3 loop reads CASSLYRQENTEAFF. In nucleotides, the CDR3 is TGTGCCAGCAGCCTATACCGACAGGAAAACACTGAAGCTTTCTTT.

The chain carries TRBV19 and TRBJ1-1, with 9 bases lining up with TRBD1. This CDR3 spans 14 amino acids. Germline V gene data show CDR1 as LNHDA and CDR2 as SQIVND (reference sequence). V lost 5 bases to trimming and J lost 2 bases; unmatched junction nucleotides: 3. The CDR3 DNA reads as TGTGCCAGTAGTGAGACAGGGGGAAACACTGAAGCTTTCTTT. Its protein product is CASSETGGNTEAFF.

This rearrangement joins TRBV7-3 to TRBJ2-2, with 11 bases matching TRBD2. Germline CDR1 SGHTA, CDR2 FQGTGA. The trim removed 5 bases at V and 6 bases at J, leaving 8 bases unmatched. This CDR3 comprises 16 residues. As DNA, the CDR3 is TGTGCCAGCAGCCCCCCTAGCGGGAGGATAGCCGGGGAGCTGTTTTTT. Protein product: CASSPPSGRIAGELFF.

This sequence joins TRBV14 and TRBJ1-4; D is unresolved. Between the trimmed V and J ends, which lost 3 bases and 7 bases, there was a span of 21 bases. Germline V lookup: CDR1 SGHDN, CDR2 FVKESK. This CDR3 comprises 17 residues. CDR3 DNA sequence: TGTGCCAGCAGCCAGATAGGAGGTCAGCGGTATGGTGAAAAACTGTTTTTT. Its translation: CASSQIGGQRYGEKLFF.

CDR3 nucleotides: TGTGCCAGTAGTGCGGCTAGCGGGACCTACGAGCAGTACTTC. It translates to CASSAASGTYEQYF. The rearrangement links TRBV19 to TRBJ2-7, with TRBD2 matching over 9 bases. With V trimmed by 5 bases and J by 2 bases, 4 bases remained unmatched. The germline V gene has CDR1 LNHDA and CDR2 SQIVND (reference sequence). This CDR3 is 14 amino acids long.

This chain uses TRBV4-3 with TRBJ1-2; no firm D call. The CDR3 contains 15 residues. Per the germline V gene, CDR1 is LGHNA and CDR2 is YSLEER. Between the trimmed V and J ends, which lost 2 bases and 4 bases, there was a span of 14 bases. CDR3 nucleotides: TGCGCCAGCAGCCAACCGAACCAACCCGGCTATGGCTACACCTTC. This encodes CASSQPNQPGYGYTF.

The chain links TRBV7-6 to TRBJ1-2, with D maybe TRBD1 (6 bases). Germline values: CDR1 SGHVS, CDR2 FNYEAQ. The CDR3 loop spans 14 amino acids. V lost 0 bases, J lost 7 bases, and 12 bases lay in between. CDR3 coding DNA: TGTGCCAGCAGCTTAGCTCAGGGGATCGGTGGCTACACCTTC. Translation: CASSLAQGIGGYTF. The full variable domain, in which reference TRBV7-6 and TRBJ1-2 provide the parts outside the CDR3, is GAGVSQSPRYKVTKRGQDVALRCDPISGHVSLYWYRQALGQGPEFLTYFNYEAQQDKSGLPNDRFSAERPEGSISTLTIQRTEQRDSAMYRCASSLAQGIGGYTFGSGTRLTVV.

V is TRBV21-1 and J is TRBJ2-2; the D segment call TRBD1 is taken from the table without a DNA check. TRBV21-1 represents a pseudogene. This CDR3 has 17 residues. The DNA for the CDR3 is TGTGCCAGCAGCCAGGGGGACCCCTCCGAGTTGACCGGGGAGCTGTTTTTT. This encodes CASSQGDPSELTGELFF.

The chain employs TRBV5-1 and TRBJ2-7; TRBD2 matches 8 bases. This CDR3 contains 15 residues. Germline CDR1 and CDR2: SGHRS and YFSETQ. V lost 0 bases to trimming and J lost 3 bases; unmatched junction nucleotides: 5. The CDR3 loop reads CASSLGVAGNYEQYF. In DNA, the CDR3 is TGCGCCAGCAGCTTGGGAGTAGCGGGAAACTACGAGCAGTACTTC.

The gene calls are TRBV6-2 or TRBV6-3 and TRBJ1-6; TRBD1 agrees at 8 bases. CDR3 size: 16 residues. V lost 5 bases, J lost 9 bases, and 12 bases stayed unmatched. The germline V gene has CDR1 MNHEY and CDR2 SVGEGT. The CDR3 protein is CASSLQGTGVGSPLHF. The CDR3 DNA follows: TGTGCCAGCAGTCTACAGGGGACAGGCGTTGGTTCACCCCTCCACTTT.

The CDR3 loop reads CASSRTSGGGYNEQFF. CDR3 DNA: TGTGCCAGCAGCCGAACTAGCGGGGGAGGGTACAATGAGCAGTTCTTC. This sequence joins TRBV11-3 and TRBJ2-1, with 11 bases identical to TRBD2. The germline V gene has CDR1 SGHNT and CDR2 YENEEA. V lost 5 bases and J lost 4; bases outside the gene matches: 7. CDR3 length: 16 residues.

This chain joins TRBV7-8 and TRBJ2-5, with D possibly TRBD1 on 5 matching bases. CDR3 size: 14 residues. Trimming left V 6 bases short and J 5 bases short, with 16 bases between. The V gene's germline CDR1 is SGHVS and CDR2 FQNEAQ. The CDR3 spells CASSFGQARETQYF. CDR3 coding DNA: TGTGCCAGCAGTTTCGGACAAGCTAGGGAGACCCAGTACTTC.

The genes are TRBV10-2 and TRBJ2-1; D might be TRBD2 (6 bases). V lost 8 bases and J 4 bases, leaving 12 bases between the germline ends. Germline values: CDR1 WSHSY, CDR2 SAAADI. The CDR3 length is 13 residues. The CDR3 DNA reads as TGCGCCAGCGGAAAGGGACTTTACAATGAGCAGTTCTTC. Protein: CASGKGLYNEQFF.

The chain uses TRBV18 and TRBJ1-1; 7 bases agree with TRBD1. The V gene end was trimmed by 3 bases and the J gene end by 4 bases; junction bases not matched to a gene: 5. The CDR3 length is 14 residues. Germline CDR1 and CDR2: KGHSH and LQKENI. CDR3 in amino acids: CASSPTPGGTEAFF. The CDR3, as DNA: TGTGCCAGCTCACCGACCCCAGGGGGCACTGAAGCTTTCTTT.

The J gene is TRBJ1-2, the V gene TRBV28; the match to TRBD1 covers 8 bases. This CDR3 is built from 16 residues. Looked up from germline, CDR1 is MDHEN and CDR2 is SYDVKM. The J segment lost 3 bases and the V segment lost 5 bases, leaving 11 bases of the junction unmatched. The DNA for the CDR3 is TGTGCCAGCAGTCCTGGATCCGACAGGGGATACTATGGCTACACCTTC. It specifies CASSPGSDRGYYGYTF.

V gene TRBV27 combines with J gene TRBJ1-1; TRBD1 matches at 7 bases. The V and J ends lost 5 bases and 1 base, in that order; junction bases with no gene match: 13. Germline lookup yields CDR1 MNHEY and CDR2 SMNVEV (reference sequence). This CDR3 comprises 17 residues. CDR3 protein: CASSPGTEKPGNTEAFF. The CDR3 coding sequence is TGTGCCAGCAGTCCCGGGACAGAAAAGCCGGGGAACACTGAAGCTTTCTTT.

The V gene is TRBV21-1, the J gene TRBJ2-1; the table's D call, TRBD2, was not checked against the DNA. TRBV21-1 is listed as a pseudogene. The CDR3 has 13 residues. The DNA for the CDR3 is TGTGCCAGCAGCAAGAACTCCCACAATGAGCAGTTCTTC. This sequence encodes CASSKNSHNEQFF.

The chain uses TRBV19 and TRBJ2-4; possible D gene TRBD1, 5 bases. CDR1 LNHDA and CDR2 SQIVND come from the germline V gene (reference sequence). CDR3 length equals 17 residues. V shed 5 bases and J shed 1 base, with 18 bases lying between them. The CDR3 loop is CASSYTGHQSAKNIQYF. The CDR3 DNA reads TGTGCCAGTAGTTATACAGGCCACCAGAGCGCCAAAAACATTCAGTACTTC.

The chain recombines TRBV18 with TRBJ2-5, with 8 bases that match TRBD1. This CDR3 spans 16 amino acids. Per the germline V gene, CDR1 is KGHSH and CDR2 is LQKENI. J was trimmed by 6 bases and V by 2 bases; bases with no gene match: 11. CDR3 in amino acids: CASSPTTGQVGKTQYF. The CDR3 DNA follows: TGTGCCAGCTCACCAACCACGGGACAGGTTGGGAAGACCCAGTACTTC. Together with reference TRBV18 and TRBJ2-5, the CDR3 gives the full variable domain: NAGVMQNPRHLVRRRGQEARLRCSPMKGHSHVYWYRQLPEEGLKFMVYLQKENIIDESGMPKERFSAEFPKEGPSILRIQQVVRGDSAAYFCASSPTTGQVGKTQYFGPGTRLLVL.